Here is one T cell receptor (beta chain) with its context. What it binds is not known. Clones were read by immunoSEQ multiplex PCR, and TCRdb kept only the in-frame ones, dropping some. The repertoire holds over 50,000 clones, with 90% as singletons. This CDR3 comprises 13 residues. V lost 8 bases, J lost 5 bases, and 16 bases lay in between. In germline, CDR1 is SGHDN, CDR2 FVKESK. This entry comes from a study of T cells in localized non-small cell lung cancer. Whole-study findings and limits: Measurement of T cell clonality placed uninvolved adjacent lung highest, above the level in tumor.

The TCR comes from a woman aged 35 to 75 with stage I lung adenocarcinoma. The input for sequencing was peripheral blood, taken before any cancer treatment. The J gene is TRBJ2-7, the V gene TRBV14; D unclear. CDR3 residues: CASRLQSRDEQYF. The CDR3 DNA is TGTGCCAGCCGGCTTCAGAGCCGGGACGAGCAGTACTTC. Full variable domain (rest looked up from reference TRBV14 and TRBJ2-7): EAGVTQFPSHSVIEKGQTVTLRCDPISGHDNLYWYRRVMGKEIKFLLHFVKESKQDESGMPNNRFLAERTGGTYSTLKVQPAELEDSGVYFCASRLQSRDEQYFGPGTRLTVT.